This entry concerns a single TCR beta chain. The sample is drawn from a study of T cell responses to AZD1222 COVID-19 vaccine. V lost 2 bases and J 2 bases, leaving 6 bases between the germline ends. Germline V gene lookup returns CDR1 LNHDA and CDR2 SQIVND (reference sequence). The CDR3 contains 13 residues. The table came from immunoSEQ multiplex PCR; TCRdb's copy has only in-frame clones and leaves some out. This sample yields over 110,000 clones, of which roughly 92% are seen a single time; around 1.7% belongs to the top ten. The chain couples TRBV19 to TRBJ1-2; D is unclear. This specimen consisted of peripheral blood, obtained on day 0 of AZD1222 vaccination. The TCR was taken from an adult in good health. This chain's CDR3 is CASSIPGNYGYTF. CDR3 nucleotides: TGTGCCAGTAGTATACCGGGGAACTATGGCTACACCTTC. The full variable domain, rest sourced from reference TRBV19 and TRBJ1-2, is DGGITQSPKYLFRKEGQNVTLSCEQNLNHDAMYWYRQDPGQGLRLIYYSQIVNDFQKGDIAEGYSVSREKKESFPLTVTSAQKNPTAFYLCASSIPGNYGYTFGSGTRLTVV.